The 20 T cell receptor beta chains presented below share a single source sample, sequenced in a study of blood T cell repertoires in COVID-19. Libraries were prepared by immunoSEQ multiplex PCR; TCRdb keeps only in-frame clonotypes and omits some of them. The sample shows 180,000 or so clones, 65% to 90% of them seen only once. The sample comprised peripheral blood. The receptors shown here come from a man aged 55 to 70 with acute or convalescent COVID-19.

J is TRBJ2-7 and V is TRBV4-1; D possibly corresponds to TRBD2 (7 bases). The CDR3 has 16 residues. V was pared by 4 bases and J by 5 bases, with 21 bases between. Germline-derived CDR1 and CDR2 are MGHRA and YSYEKL. Here the CDR3 reads CASSLPNRGARDEQYF. In DNA, the CDR3 is TGCGCCAGCAGCCTACCCAACCGGGGGGCACGGGACGAGCAGTACTTC.

This chain links TRBV11-2 with TRBJ2-3; perhaps TRBD2 as D (6 bases). The CDR3 consists of 14 residues. The germline gives CDR1 SGHAT, CDR2 FQNNGV. Trimming left V 4 bases short and J 2 bases short, with 10 bases between. The CDR3 DNA reads as TGTGCCAGCAGCTCATCGGGAGTCACAGATACGCAGTATTTT. Translating gives CASSSSGVTDTQYF.

The chain links TRBV7-9 to TRBJ1-1, with D hard to call. CDR1 and CDR2 (germline): SEHNR, FQNEAQ (reference sequence). Trimming left V 1 base short and J 4 bases short, with 10 bases between. The CDR3 consists of 14 residues. Here the CDR3 DNA reads TGTGCCAGCAGCTTAGAGACCGGACTCACTGAAGCTTTCTTT. This codes for CASSLETGLTEAFF. The full variable domain, in which reference TRBV7-9 and TRBJ1-1 provide the parts outside the CDR3, is DTGVSQNPRHKITKRGQNVTFRCDPISEHNRLYWYRQTLGQGPEFLTYFQNEAQLEKSRLLSDRFSAERPKGSFSTLEIQRTEQGDSAMYLCASSLETGLTEAFFGQGTRLTVV.

The genes are TRBV5-1 and TRBJ2-5, with 7 bases identical to TRBD2. Germline V gives CDR1 SGHRS, CDR2 YFSETQ. Trimming cost V 1 base and J 5 bases; bases outside gene matches: 14. This CDR3 region has 17 residues. DNA for the CDR3: TGCGCCAGCAGCTTGCCCGCAACTAGCGAGGAGGGTGAGACCCAGTACTTC. Encoded protein: CASSLPATSEEGETQYF.

This rearrangement joins TRBV24-1 to TRBJ1-5; D is undetermined. CDR1 and CDR2 (germline): KGHDR, SFDVKD. This CDR3 spans 12 amino acids. V was shortened by 7 bases and J by 4 bases, with 7 bases between the two germline ends. Written as DNA, the CDR3 is TGTGCCACCAGCGGGAGTAATCAGCCCCAGCATTTT. Its translation is CATSGSNQPQHF.

The chain combines TRBV28 with TRBJ1-1, with D maybe TRBD1 (5 bases). This CDR3 has 15 amino acids. Trimming took 6 bases from V and 0 from J, leaving 14 bases between them. CDR1 MDHEN and CDR2 SYDVKM come from the germline V gene. The CDR3 reads CASSSRQSLNTEAFF. CDR3 nucleotide sequence: TGTGCCAGCAGCAGTAGACAGTCCTTGAACACTGAAGCTTTCTTT.

The chain employs TRBV10-3 and TRBJ2-3; D possibly corresponds to TRBD1 (5 bases). The V end was cut by 7 bases, the J end by 4 bases, with 12 bases between. The CDR3 is made up of 13 amino acids. The germline CDR1 and CDR2 sequences are ENHRY and SYGVKD. The CDR3 nucleotides are TGTGCCATCAAGGACAATGGGGCAGATACGCAGTATTTT. Translating it yields CAIKDNGADTQYF.

The count of this clone is one. The V call is TRBV6-6, the J call TRBJ1-1; 9 nucleotides match TRBD1. The CDR3 has 15 residues. CDR1 and CDR2 (germline): MNHNY, SVGAGI (reference sequence). V trimming: 1 base; J trimming: 1 base; junction bases outside the gene matches: 1. CDR3 DNA sequence: TGTGCCAGCAGTTACTTGGGACAGGGGAACACTGAAGCTTTCTTT. This sequence encodes CASSYLGQGNTEAFF.

This clone was counted once. The chain links TRBV24-1 to TRBJ2-2, with D unclear. The CDR3 extends over 17 amino acids. The germline gives CDR1 KGHDR, CDR2 SFDVKD. V lost 2 bases and J 0 bases, leaving 12 bases between the germline ends. CDR3 nucleotides: TGTGCCACCAGTGATTCACAGCTGCTCGCGAACACCGGGGAGCTGTTTTTT. This translates into CATSDSQLLANTGELFF.

The rearrangement joins TRBV18 to TRBJ1-5; 9 nucleotides align to TRBD1. The CDR3 is 16 residues long. The germline gives CDR1 KGHSH, CDR2 LQKENI. V shed 6 bases, J shed 3 bases, and the junction held 9 bases outside the gene matches. CDR3 in amino acids: CASSPSGQGPNQPQHF. In nucleotides, the CDR3 is TGTGCCAGCTCCCCCTCGGGACAGGGCCCCAATCAGCCCCAGCATTTT.

This chain links TRBV6-6 with TRBJ2-5, with TRBD1 matching 12 bases. Trimming removed 2 bases from V and 5 bases from J; junction bases left unmatched: 6. Germline CDR1 and CDR2: MNHNY and SVGAGI (reference sequence). The CDR3 consists of 16 residues. The CDR3 loop reads CASSYGDRGHRETQYF. CDR3 nucleotide sequence: TGTGCCAGCAGTTACGGGGACAGGGGGCATCGGGAGACCCAGTACTTC.

V usage is TRBV7-8 and J usage is TRBJ1-1, with TRBD1 matching 8 bases. CDR3 size: 13 residues. Germline CDR1 is SGHVS and CDR2 is FQNEAQ. After removal of 5 bases from V and 3 bases from J, the junction contained 2 bases not matched to a gene. CDR3: CASSTGGDTEAFF. CDR3 in DNA: TGTGCCAGCAGCACAGGGGGGGACACTGAAGCTTTCTTT.

This chain links TRBV19 with TRBJ1-2; 7 bases match TRBD1. The V gene's germline CDR1 is LNHDA and CDR2 SQIVND (reference sequence). This CDR3 spans 15 amino acids. The junction had 9 bases not matched to a gene; V was cut back by 4 bases and J by 4 bases. The CDR3 region is CASSSPKTGTYGYTF. In DNA form, the CDR3 reads TGTGCCAGTAGTAGCCCGAAGACAGGGACCTATGGCTACACCTTC.

The chain combines TRBV18 with TRBJ2-1; 11 nucleotides align to TRBD2. V trimming: 2 bases; J trimming: 4 bases; junction bases outside the gene matches: 4. CDR3 length: 16 amino acids. Germline CDR1 is KGHSH and CDR2 is LQKENI. Here the CDR3 DNA reads TGTGCCAGCTCACCAAGGGGGACTAGCGGTTACAATGAGCAGTTCTTC. This translates into CASSPRGTSGYNEQFF. The entire variable domain, with the rest obtained from reference TRBV18 and TRBJ2-1, is as follows: NAGVMQNPRHLVRRRGQEARLRCSPMKGHSHVYWYRQLPEEGLKFMVYLQKENIIDESGMPKERFSAEFPKEGPSILRIQQVVRGDSAAYFCASSPRGTSGYNEQFFGPGTRLTVL.

V is TRBV11-1 and J is TRBJ1-2, with D tentatively TRBD1 (5 bases). The CDR3 runs to 13 residues. Germline values: CDR1 SGHAT, CDR2 FQDESV (reference sequence). The germline V and J ends were trimmed by 3 bases and 6 bases, with 11 bases remaining between them. CDR3 residues: CASSLETANGYTF. The CDR3 DNA follows: TGTGCCAGCAGCTTGGAGACAGCAAATGGCTACACCTTC.

The J gene is TRBJ2-3, the V gene TRBV4-1; a weak D match, TRBD1 (6 bases). Trimming stripped 4 bases from V and 6 bases from J, with 11 bases between. Per germline, CDR1 MGHRA and CDR2 YSYEKL. CDR3 size: 13 residues. This CDR3 is CASSRTQGDTQYF. The CDR3 nucleotides are TGCGCCAGCAGCCGGACGCAGGGGGATACGCAGTATTTT.

This clone was counted once. The chain recombines TRBV5-5 with TRBJ2-1, with D perhaps matching TRBD2 (6 bases). Germline loops: CDR1 SGHKS, CDR2 YYEKEE (reference sequence). Trimming took 0 bases from V and 5 from J, leaving 12 bases between them. The CDR3 length is 15 residues. CDR3 in DNA: TGTGCCAGCAGCTTGGGCGGAGGGGTGAACAATGAGCAGTTCTTC. Protein sequence: CASSLGGGVNNEQFF.

The rearrangement joins TRBV21-1 to TRBJ1-5. TRBV21-1 is a pseudogene. The CDR3 is made up of 15 amino acids. The CDR3 DNA sequence: TGTGCCAGCAGCCCGGAGGGGTGGAGCAATCAGCCCCAGCATTTT. Its translation: CASSPEGWSNQPQHF.

V and J are TRBV27 and TRBJ1-2, with 8 bases that match TRBD1. CDR1 MNHEY and CDR2 SMNVEV come from the germline V gene (reference sequence). Trimming took 3 bases from V and 5 from J; bases not matched to a gene: 14. This CDR3 is built from 17 residues. CDR3 protein: CASSFLPRTGKGYGYTF. The DNA for the CDR3 is TGTGCCAGCAGTTTCCTCCCCAGGACAGGGAAAGGGTATGGCTACACCTTC.

This clone was recorded a few times. J is TRBJ1-4 and V is TRBV30; TRBD1 matches 8 bases. CDR1 and CDR2 from the germline V gene are GTSNPN and SVGIG (reference sequence). The J segment lost 5 bases and the V segment lost 5 bases, leaving 1 base of the junction unmatched. The CDR3 totals 12 residues. The CDR3 coding sequence is TGTGCCTGGGCAGGGGGCAATGAAAAACTGTTTTTT. Amino acid sequence: CAWAGGNEKLFF.